These T cell receptor beta chains were read from a single sample in a study of cytomegalovirus exposure and HLA in healthy donors. The protocol was immunoSEQ multiplex PCR, while the TCRdb copy is restricted to in-frame clones and leaves out a portion. Of 150,000 to 250,000 clones listed, roughly 88% are singletons. Sequencing used PBMCs. Receptor source: a woman in her thirties in good health and CMV-seropositive. The CDR3 runs from the conserved cysteine through the conserved F or W. D genes are given only for firm matches. Some rows mark clone size as missing; the rest say once, few, many or name a class of expanded clone.

V: TRBV5-1; size: .; D: .; J: TRBJ2-2; DNA: TGCGCCAGCAGCTCCGGGCAGGGGGGTACCGGGGAGCTGTTTTTT; CDR3: CASSSGQGGTGELFF
V: TRBV15; size: .; D: .; J: TRBJ1-3; DNA: TGTGCCACCAGCAAGCCGGGAGCATACTCTGGAAACACCATATATTTT; CDR3: CATSKPGAYSGNTIYF
V: TRBV9; size: few; D: .; J: TRBJ1-3; DNA: TGTGCCAGCAGCGTAGGTGACTCATCTGGAAACACCATATATTTT; CDR3: CASSVGDSSGNTIYF
V: TRBV4-1; size: .; D: .; J: TRBJ1-2; DNA: TGCGCCAGCAGCCAAGATCAACGGCAGGGCCCGCCAAAGGGCTACACCTTC; CDR3: CASSQDQRQGPPKGYTF
V: TRBV15; size: .; D: .; J: TRBJ1-2; DNA: TGTGCCACCAGCAGAGCTTTAGGAGGGGCTGACTATGGCTACACCTTC; CDR3: CATSRALGGADYGYTF
V: TRBV5-1; size: .; D: .; J: TRBJ1-2; DNA: TGCGCCAGCAGCGTAGGGGATTTGGATGGCTACACCTTC; CDR3: CASSVGDLDGYTF
V: TRBV4-1; size: .; D: .; J: TRBJ1-5; DNA: TGCGCCAGCAGCCCCGGGAGCCATCAGCCCCAGCATTTT; CDR3: CASSPGSHQPQHF
V: TRBV30; size: .; D: TRBD2; J: TRBJ2-1; DNA: TGTGCCTGGGGCGTGGGACTAGCAACCAATGAGCAGTTCTTC; CDR3: CAWGVGLATNEQFF
V: TRBV9; size: .; D: .; J: TRBJ2-1; DNA: TGTGCCAGCAGCTCCCGTTACGGGAGCTCCTACAATGAGCAGTTCTTC; CDR3: CASSSRYGSSYNEQFF
V: TRBV27; size: .; D: .; J: TRBJ1-2; DNA: TGTGCCAGCAGTAGCCGACAGGCCAGAGTCTATGGCTACACCTTC; CDR3: CASSSRQARVYGYTF
V: TRBV20-1; size: .; D: .; J: TRBJ1-2; DNA: TGCAGTGTCGGGAATCGCTATGGCTACACCTTC; CDR3: CSVGNRYGYTF
V: TRBV7-2; size: once; D: TRBD1; J: TRBJ1-2; DNA: TGTGCCAGCAGCGCAGAGGGACAGGGGTATGGCTACACCTTC; CDR3: CASSAEGQGYGYTF
V: TRBV27; size: .; D: .; J: TRBJ1-4; DNA: TGTGCCAGCAGTTCCGTGCGGGGGCGAGGGTCTACTAATGAAAAACTGTTTTTT; CDR3: CASSSVRGRGSTNEKLFF
V: TRBV28; size: .; D: .; J: TRBJ1-2; DNA: TGTGCCAGCAATCCCGGGAACTATGGCTACACCTTC; CDR3: CASNPGNYGYTF
V: TRBV30; size: .; D: TRBD2; J: TRBJ2-1; DNA: TGTGCCTGGAGCTTCGAGAGAAGCGGGAGGGCAAGCAATGAGCAGTTCTTC; CDR3: CAWSFERSGRASNEQFF
V: TRBV5-1; size: .; D: .; J: TRBJ1-1; DNA: TGCGCCAGCCGCCTGGAGGGGACTGAAGCTTTCTTT; CDR3: CASRLEGTEAFF
V: TRBV5-1; size: few; D: .; J: TRBJ2-2; DNA: TGCGCCAGCAGGGTCGAAGGGGGAATCATCGGGGAGCTGTTTTTT; CDR3: CASRVEGGIIGELFF
V: TRBV2; size: .; D: .; J: TRBJ2-1; DNA: TGTGCCAGCCACCCGGGATCCTACAATGAGCAGTTCTTC; CDR3: CASHPGSYNEQFF
V: TRBV5-8; size: once; D: .; J: TRBJ2-5; DNA: TGTGCCAGCAGCTTACAACAAGAGACCCAGTACTTC; CDR3: CASSLQQETQYF
V: TRBV27; size: .; D: .; J: TRBJ1-2; DNA: TGTGCCAGCACTCCCCGGCAGGGCGGCTTGGATGGCTACACCTTC; CDR3: CASTPRQGGLDGYTF
V: TRBV4-1; size: .; D: TRBD2; J: TRBJ2-1; DNA: TGCGCCAGCAGCCTACTTACTACGGGACTAGCGGGAGAGCGGGAGCAGTTCTTC; CDR3: CASSLLTTGLAGEREQFF
V: TRBV5-1; size: .; D: .; J: TRBJ2-2; DNA: TGCGCCAGCAGCTTGGCATACTTGAACACCGGGGAGCTGTTTTTT; CDR3: CASSLAYLNTGELFF
V: TRBV5-6; size: .; D: .; J: TRBJ2-3; DNA: TGTGCCAGCAGCTTGAACAGAAATGGCACAGATACGCAGTATTTT; CDR3: CASSLNRNGTDTQYF
V: TRBV7-3; size: .; D: TRBD1; J: TRBJ1-2; DNA: TGTGCCAGCAGCTTAGACGGCGGGACAGCCTTATCCTATGGCTACACCTTC; CDR3: CASSLDGGTALSYGYTF
V: TRBV5-4; size: once; D: TRBD2; J: TRBJ2-1; DNA: TGTGCCAGCAGCTTGGGAAGGGAAGGACTAGGCCGTCCGAATGAGCAGTTCTTC; CDR3: CASSLGREGLGRPNEQFF
V: TRBV27; size: .; D: .; J: TRBJ2-6; DNA: TGTGCCAGCCGGCGGGACTCTGGGGCCAACGTCCTGACTTTC; CDR3: CASRRDSGANVLTF
V: TRBV2; size: .; D: .; J: TRBJ1-4; DNA: TGTGCCAGCAGGGAAGGGTCGTTTTCGGCAACTAATGAAAAACTGTTTTTT; CDR3: CASREGSFSATNEKLFF
V: TRBV9; size: .; D: TRBD2; J: TRBJ2-1; DNA: TGTGCCAGCAGCTCTATAGCGGGAGTCGGCCATGAGCAGTTCTTC; CDR3: CASSSIAGVGHEQFF
V: TRBV5-1; size: .; D: TRBD1; J: TRBJ1-1; DNA: TGCGCCAGCAGCTCCCAGGGGGCAGGCACTGAAGCTTTCTTT; CDR3: CASSSQGAGTEAFF
V: TRBV12-5; size: few; D: TRBD1; J: TRBJ1-2; DNA: TGTGCTAGTGGTTTGTCAGGGGGCCTTGGCTACACCTTC; CDR3: CASGLSGGLGYTF
V: TRBV7-2; size: .; D: TRBD2; J: TRBJ2-7; DNA: TGTGCCAGCAGCAAGGGGCTAGCGGGAGCGTACGAGCAGTACTTC; CDR3: CASSKGLAGAYEQYF
V: TRBV19; size: .; D: TRBD1; J: TRBJ2-7; DNA: TGTGCCAGTAGTATAGACGGACAGGGCGCAAGTCAGCAGTACTTC; CDR3: CASSIDGQGASQQYF
V: TRBV5-1; size: once; D: TRBD2; J: TRBJ2-1; DNA: TGCGCCAGCAGCTTGGCGGCGGGAGCGGTCTACAATGAGCAGTTCTTC; CDR3: CASSLAAGAVYNEQFF
V: TRBV27; size: once; D: TRBD1; J: TRBJ2-1; DNA: TGTGCCAGCAGTTCGGGACAGGGGGTTTACAATGAGCAGTTCTTC; CDR3: CASSSGQGVYNEQFF
V: TRBV5-4; size: .; D: .; J: TRBJ2-7; DNA: TGTGCCAGCAGCACCCGGGGATACGAGCAGTACTTC; CDR3: CASSTRGYEQYF
V: TRBV2; size: .; D: TRBD1; J: TRBJ2-6; DNA: TGTGCCAGCAGGACAGGGGGCCCTAGGTCCTCTGGGGCCAACGTCCTGACTTTC; CDR3: CASRTGGPRSSGANVLTF
V: TRBV6-5; size: .; D: .; J: TRBJ2-3; DNA: TGTGCCAGCAGTCCGACAGAGACTGGGTGGGATACGCAGTATTTT; CDR3: CASSPTETGWDTQYF
V: TRBV4-2; size: .; D: .; J: TRBJ2-3; DNA: TGTGCCAGCAGGAGGAATACGCAGTATTTT; CDR3: CASRRNTQYF
V: TRBV2; size: .; D: .; J: TRBJ1-1; DNA: TGTGCCAGCGGGGCAGAAACCCTGGGAGCTTTCTTT; CDR3: CASGAETLGAFF
V: TRBV4-1; size: .; D: .; J: TRBJ2-7; DNA: TGCGCCAGCAGGAGCCCTAGCTCCTACGAGCAGTACTTC; CDR3: CASRSPSSYEQYF
V: TRBV2; size: .; D: TRBD2; J: TRBJ2-1; DNA: TGTGCCAGCGCCACTCTACTAGCGGGAGGACACAATGAGCAGTTCTTC; CDR3: CASATLLAGGHNEQFF
V: TRBV5-6; size: .; D: .; J: TRBJ1-1; DNA: TGTGCCAGCAGCTTTAGGGTCTTGGGGATAAAGGGGACTGAAGCTTTCTTT; CDR3: CASSFRVLGIKGTEAFF
V: TRBV7-8; size: .; D: TRBD2; J: TRBJ2-1; DNA: TGTGCCAGCAGCTTAGGGGGGTTAGCGGGAGGGCCTGACAATGAGCAGTTCTTC; CDR3: CASSLGGLAGGPDNEQFF
V: TRBV10-3; size: .; D: .; J: TRBJ1-2; DNA: TGTGCCATCACCCGGAGGGGCAACTATGGCTACACCTTC; CDR3: CAITRRGNYGYTF
V: TRBV27; size: .; D: TRBD2; J: TRBJ2-7; DNA: TGTGCCAGCAGTCGTTTCCGGGGGACTAGCTCCTACGAGCAGTACTTC; CDR3: CASSRFRGTSSYEQYF
V: TRBV7-9; size: .; D: .; J: TRBJ1-1; DNA: TGTGCCAGCAGCCCAGAACAGGTCATTGAAGCTTTCTTT; CDR3: CASSPEQVIEAFF
V: TRBV7-3; size: .; D: .; J: TRBJ1-2; DNA: TGTGCCAGCAGCTTAACCCCAAGGGCGGGGGCCGGGGGCTACACCTTC; CDR3: CASSLTPRAGAGGYTF
V: TRBV12-2; size: .; D: .; J: TRBJ2-1; DNA: TGTGCAAGTCGCTCCCTAGGGGCTACTAGCGGGAGCGGAAAGTTCTTC; CDR3: CASRSLGATSGSGKFF
V: TRBV15; size: .; D: .; J: TRBJ1-3; DNA: TGTGCCACCGCCCCCAGGGCAGGAAACACCATATATTTT; CDR3: CATAPRAGNTIYF
V: TRBV2; size: .; D: .; J: TRBJ1-4; DNA: TGTGCCAGCACTCGGACATTCACAGGGAATGAAAAACTGTTTTTT; CDR3: CASTRTFTGNEKLFF
V: TRBV15; size: .; D: .; J: TRBJ2-7; DNA: TGTGCCACCGGAAAAGGCGGGCGGGCTCTCGAGCAGTACTTC; CDR3: CATGKGGRALEQYF
V: TRBV18; size: once; D: TRBD2; J: TRBJ2-1; DNA: TGTGCCAGCTCAATGAGCGGGACTAGCGGTTACAATGAGCAGTTCTTC; CDR3: CASSMSGTSGYNEQFF
V: TRBV2; size: .; D: TRBD1; J: TRBJ1-1; DNA: TGTGCCAGCAGTACGCGACAGGGGCACGTACCAGCTTTCTTT; CDR3: CASSTRQGHVPAFF
V: TRBV15; size: .; D: .; J: TRBJ2-1; DNA: TGTGCCACCAGCAGAGTACGGGGGTACAATGAGCAGTTCTTC; CDR3: CATSRVRGYNEQFF
V: TRBV5-6; size: .; D: .; J: TRBJ1-4; DNA: TGTGCCAGCAGCTTGGCCGATGCAGCAACTAATGAAAAACTGTTTTTT; CDR3: CASSLADAATNEKLFF
V: TRBV11-2; size: once; D: .; J: TRBJ2-7; DNA: TGTGCCAGCAGAGACGGGATGAGCTCCTACGAGCAGTACTTC; CDR3: CASRDGMSSYEQYF
V: TRBV29-1; size: few; D: TRBD1; J: TRBJ2-7; DNA: TGCAGCGGGACAGGGGACGAGCAGTACTTC; CDR3: CSGTGDEQYF
V: TRBV6-5; size: .; D: .; J: TRBJ1-1; DNA: TGTGCCAGCAGTCCCCACACCTTCTCCGTCACTGAAGCTTTCTTT; CDR3: CASSPHTFSVTEAFF
V: TRBV7-9; size: few; D: .; J: TRBJ1-3; DNA: TGTGCCAGCAGCCCCGCTGGAAACACCATATATTTT; CDR3: CASSPAGNTIYF
V: TRBV5-1; size: .; D: TRBD1; J: TRBJ1-2; DNA: TGCGCCAGCAGCTTGGATGGGACAGACTATGTAGGCTACACCTTC; CDR3: CASSLDGTDYVGYTF